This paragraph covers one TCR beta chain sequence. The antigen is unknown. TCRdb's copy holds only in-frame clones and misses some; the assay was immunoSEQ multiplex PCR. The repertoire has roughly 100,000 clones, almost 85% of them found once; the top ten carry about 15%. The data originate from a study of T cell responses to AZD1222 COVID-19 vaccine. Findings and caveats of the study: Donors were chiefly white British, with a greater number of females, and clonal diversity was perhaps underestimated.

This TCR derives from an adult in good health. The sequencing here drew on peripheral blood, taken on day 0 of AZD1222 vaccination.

This CDR3 reads CASSQDGEQPQHF. The CDR3 nucleotides are TGCGCCAGCAGCCAAGATGGGGAGCAGCCCCAGCATTTT. The V and J genes are TRBV4-3 and TRBJ1-5; D gene uncertain. This CDR3 is 13 amino acids long. Looked up from germline, CDR1 is LGHNA and CDR2 is YSLEER. The V and J ends lost 0 bases and 7 bases respectively, with 7 bases between them.